The 18 T cell receptor beta chains given below trace back to one sample, sequenced in a study of T cell responses to AZD1222 COVID-19 vaccine. The data were produced by immunoSEQ multiplex PCR, yet TCRdb's version contains in-frame clones alone and is incomplete. The sample has about 110,000 clones; more than 80% are singletons. Sample: peripheral blood, taken on day 0 of AZD1222 vaccination. Every receptor here comes from an adult in good health.

The chain recombines TRBV5-6 with TRBJ1-1; 8 positions agree with TRBD1. With 4 bases clipped from V and 3 bases from J, the junction kept 5 bases outside the gene matches. The CDR3 covers 14 residues. Per the germline V gene, CDR1 is SGHDT and CDR2 is YYEEEE. CDR3 in amino acids: CASSKTGVDTEAFF. Written as DNA, the CDR3 is TGTGCCAGCAGCAAGACAGGGGTGGACACTGAAGCTTTCTTT.

The J gene is TRBJ2-1, the V gene TRBV28, with 9 bases lining up with TRBD2. CDR1 is MDHEN and CDR2 is SYDVKM in the germline V gene. This CDR3 is 14 amino acids long. Trimming removed 3 bases from V and 7 bases from J; junction bases left unmatched: 4. This chain's CDR3 is CASSLLAGRNEQFF. CDR3 DNA sequence: TGTGCCAGCAGTTTGCTAGCGGGAAGGAATGAGCAGTTCTTC.

The rearrangement uses TRBV5-1 and TRBJ2-1, with TRBD2 matching over 11 bases. This CDR3 comprises 13 residues. With 2 bases clipped from V and 9 bases from J, the junction kept 1 base outside the gene matches. CDR1 is SGHRS, CDR2 YFSETQ, per germline. This CDR3 is CASSFGTSGEQFF. The CDR3 nucleotides read TGCGCCAGCAGCTTCGGGACTAGCGGTGAGCAGTTCTTC.

The rearrangement links TRBV12-5 to TRBJ1-1; D call uncertain. The length of the CDR3 is 13 residues. Trimming pared 1 base from V and 1 base from J, leaving 4 bases between. Germline V CDR1 and CDR2: LGHNT, FRNRAP. CDR3 sequence: CASGLEGNTEAFF. The CDR3 bases are TGTGCTAGTGGTTTGGAGGGGAACACTGAAGCTTTCTTT.

This rearrangement joins TRBV6-5 to TRBJ1-2, with TRBD1 identical over 9 bases. The CDR3 loop spans 14 amino acids. The ends lost 6 bases at V and 3 bases at J; junction bases unmatched: 5. The V gene's germline CDR1 is MNHEY and CDR2 SVGAGI. This chain's CDR3 is CASRLQGADYGYTF. Here the CDR3 DNA reads TGTGCCAGCAGGCTACAGGGGGCGGACTATGGCTACACCTTC.

This chain links TRBV18 with TRBJ1-2, with no clear D. This CDR3 is built from 12 residues. CDR1 KGHSH and CDR2 LQKENI come from the germline V gene. Trimming stripped 6 bases from V and 5 bases from J, with 10 bases between. The CDR3 loop is CASSGRNYGYTF. The CDR3 DNA sequence: TGTGCCAGCTCTGGCAGAAATTATGGCTACACCTTC.

The V gene is TRBV5-5, the J gene TRBJ1-3, with 9 positions matching TRBD1. J lost 4 bases, V lost 2 bases, and 4 bases had no gene match. The CDR3 is 15 residues long. Germline V gives CDR1 SGHKS, CDR2 YYEKEE (reference sequence). The DNA for the CDR3 is TGTGCCAGCAGCTTCCCCGGGACAGGGGGAAACACCATATATTTT. This translates into CASSFPGTGGNTIYF. The variable domain in full, with the rest retrieved from reference TRBV5-5 and TRBJ1-3, is DAGVTQSPTHLIKTRGQQVTLRCSPISGHKSVSWYQQVLGQGPQFIFQYYEKEERGRGNFPDRFSARQFPNYSSELNVNALLLGDSALYLCASSFPGTGGNTIYFGEGSWLTVV.

The genes are TRBV5-1 and TRBJ2-3, with a weak D call TRBD2 (7 bases). Germline assignment: CDR1 SGHRS and CDR2 YFSETQ. This CDR3 is 15 amino acids long. Trimming stripped 0 bases from V and 6 bases from J, with 14 bases between. The DNA of the CDR3 is TGCGCCAGCAGCTTGGTGCGGGGGCAAGGGGATACGCAGTATTTT. Encoded protein: CASSLVRGQGDTQYF.

On this clone itself: Mismatch with germline at one junction end may stem from a read error. The J gene is TRBJ1-5, the V gene TRBV6-6; the match to TRBD1 covers 7 bases. Germline loops: CDR1 MNHNY, CDR2 SVGAGI (reference sequence). This CDR3 has 13 residues. The CDR3 bases are TGTGCCGGCAGGGGGGCAGGAGATCAGCCCCAGCATTTT. Translated: CAGRGAGDQPQHF.

V usage is TRBV30 and J usage is TRBJ2-4; D gene unclear. The V and J ends lost 0 bases and 0 bases respectively, with 12 bases between them. CDR1 is GTSNPN, CDR2 SVGIG, per germline (reference sequence). The CDR3 loop spans 16 amino acids. DNA for the CDR3: TGTGCCTGGAGTGTGATAACTCTTGGAGCCAAAAACATTCAGTACTTC. Translated, it gives CAWSVITLGAKNIQYF.

This clone came up a few times. The V and J genes are TRBV6-2 or TRBV6-3 and TRBJ2-7, with TRBD2 identical over 8 bases. The CDR3 contains 15 residues. V trimming: 2 bases; J trimming: 2 bases; junction bases outside the gene matches: 5. The germline gives CDR1 MNHEY, CDR2 SVGEGT. CDR3 nucleotide sequence: TGTGCCAGCAGTTACACTACTAGCGGAACCTACGAGCAGTACTTC. Encoded protein: CASSYTTSGTYEQYF.

A word on this clone: Other DNA sequences in the sample encode the same CDR3. V gene TRBV7-3 combines with J gene TRBJ1-1, with unresolved D. There are 13 residues in the CDR3. CDR1 SGHTA and CDR2 FQGTGA come from the germline V gene. Between the trimmed V and J ends, which lost 0 bases and 2 bases, there was a span of 4 bases. CDR3: CASSLTGNTEAFF. The CDR3 nucleotides are TGTGCCAGCAGCTTAACGGGAAACACTGAAGCTTTCTTT. The full variable domain, its missing parts supplied by reference TRBV7-3 and TRBJ1-1, is GAGVSQTPSNKVTEKGKYVELRCDPISGHTALYWYRQSLGQGPEFLIYFQGTGAADDSGLPNDRFFAVRPEGSVSTLKIQRTERGDSAVYLCASSLTGNTEAFFGQGTRLTVV.

The chain links TRBV25-1 to TRBJ1-4; D may be TRBD1 (5 bases). Germline lookup yields CDR1 MGHDK and CDR2 SYGVNS. Trimming shortened V by 6 bases and J by 7 bases, and 12 bases separated the two germline ends. The length of the CDR3 is 13 residues. The CDR3 loop is CASRRTMSEKLFF. The CDR3 DNA sequence: TGTGCCAGCAGAAGGACAATGAGTGAAAAACTGTTTTTT. The full variable domain, rest sourced from reference TRBV25-1 and TRBJ1-4, is EADIYQTPRYLVIGTGKKITLECSQTMGHDKMYWYQQDPGMELHLIHYSYGVNSTEKGDLSSESTVSRIRTEHFPLTLESARPSHTSQYLCASRRTMSEKLFFGSGTQLSVL.

The chain carries TRBV25-1 and TRBJ1-1; TRBD1 agrees at 11 bases. Trimming took 7 bases from V and 7 from J; bases not matched to a gene: 8. This CDR3 spans 14 amino acids. Germline-derived CDR1 and CDR2 are MGHDK and SYGVNS. CDR3 nucleotide sequence: TGTGCCAGCAATTTGGGACAGGGGGGCAGTGAAGCTTTCTTT. This gives the protein CASNLGQGGSEAFF.

V and J are TRBV28 and TRBJ2-7; no definite D call. Germline CDR1 MDHEN, CDR2 SYDVKM. The CDR3 has 13 residues. V was cut by 3 bases and J by 3 bases, with 9 bases left in between. CDR3 loop: CASSFPENYEQYF. The CDR3 DNA sequence: TGTGCCAGCAGTTTCCCCGAGAACTACGAGCAGTACTTC.

This chain joins TRBV18 and TRBJ1-1, with a weak D call TRBD1 (6 bases). V was cut by 3 bases and J by 5 bases, with 13 bases left in between. Germline V gene lookup returns CDR1 KGHSH and CDR2 LQKENI. This CDR3 comprises 14 residues. The CDR3 nucleotides read TGTGCCAGCTCACCCAATGAAGGGGGGACTGAAGCTTTCTTT. Amino acid sequence: CASSPNEGGTEAFF.

The gene calls are TRBV7-2 and TRBJ1-1; 9 positions agree with TRBD1. With V trimmed by 5 bases and J by 1 base, 2 bases remained unmatched. CDR1 SGHTA and CDR2 FQGNSA come from the germline V gene. The CDR3 spans 14 residues. CDR3 bases: TGTGCCAGCAGCAGGGACAGGGCGAACACTGAAGCTTTCTTT. This codes for CASSRDRANTEAFF.

The chain uses TRBV7-2 and TRBJ2-7; TRBD1 agrees at 8 bases. With V trimmed by 0 bases and J by 5 bases, 15 bases remained unmatched. The CDR3 extends over 18 amino acids. Germline-derived CDR1 and CDR2 are SGHTA and FQGNSA. The CDR3 DNA sequence: TGTGCCAGCAGCTTAGCTTTAGGGGGGTTCGGACAGGGAGACGAGCAGTACTTC. Translated: CASSLALGGFGQGDEQYF. The full variable domain, in which reference TRBV7-2 and TRBJ2-7 provide the parts outside the CDR3, is GAGVSQSPSNKVTEKGKDVELRCDPISGHTALYWYRQSLGQGLEFLIYFQGNSAPDKSGLPSDRFSAERTGGSVSTLTIQRTQQEDSAVYLCASSLALGGFGQGDEQYFGPGTRLTVT.